Following are 32 T cell receptor beta chains from one sample sequenced in a study of blood T cell repertoires in COVID-19. Only in-frame clones appear in the TCRdb table, and some are missing; sequencing was by immunoSEQ multiplex PCR. Of tens of thousands of clones listed, 68% are singletons. The sample comprised peripheral blood. The receptors here all came from a woman aged 70-85 years with acute or convalescent COVID-19.

This chain joins TRBV19 and TRBJ1-6; TRBD1 aligns across 8 bases. The germline V gene has CDR1 LNHDA and CDR2 SQIVND (reference sequence). Germline trimming cut 4 bases from V and 8 bases from J; bases unmatched to any gene: 4. The length of the CDR3 is 14 residues. CDR3 residues: CASSNRDRHSPLHF. The CDR3 DNA reads TGTGCCAGTAGTAACCGGGACAGGCATTCACCCCTCCACTTT.

This clone was observed a few times. This chain uses TRBV29-1 with TRBJ1-4, with 7 positions matching TRBD1. The trim removed 7 bases at V and 0 bases at J, leaving 2 bases unmatched. Germline CDR1 SQVTM, CDR2 ANQGSEA. The CDR3 length is 13 residues. CDR3 DNA: TGCAGCGGCGGGACAGCAACTAATGAAAAACTGTTTTTT. Encoded protein: CSGGTATNEKLFF.

V usage is TRBV6-5 and J usage is TRBJ2-1; D gene ambiguous. The CDR3 covers 13 residues. Trimming stripped 8 bases from V and 4 bases from J, with 12 bases between. Per germline, CDR1 MNHEY and CDR2 SVGAGI. CDR3 sequence (DNA): TGTGCCAGCGCTAGAGGTAGATACAATGAGCAGTTCTTC. Translated, it gives CASARGRYNEQFF.

This chain joins TRBV5-4 and TRBJ2-7; 9 bases match TRBD1. The trim removed 4 bases at V and 3 bases at J, leaving 2 bases unmatched. The germline gives CDR1 SGHNT, CDR2 YYREEE (reference sequence). The CDR3 runs to 13 residues. CDR3: CASSGGQGYEQYF. The CDR3 nucleotides are TGTGCCAGCAGCGGGGGACAGGGCTACGAGCAGTACTTC.

V gene TRBV28 combines with J gene TRBJ1-2; D is uncertain. The CDR3 runs 13 residues. The V end was cut by 7 bases, the J end by 2 bases, with 11 bases between. CDR1 and CDR2 from the germline V gene are MDHEN and SYDVKM. Here the CDR3 DNA reads TGTGCCAGCAAACTGGAGGAAAACTATGGCTACACCTTC. It translates to CASKLEENYGYTF.

With respect to this clone: Different DNA sequences within this sample yield the same CDR3. The chain combines TRBV7-9 with TRBJ1-4, with 8 bases fitting TRBD1. CDR1 is SEHNR, CDR2 FQNEAQ, per germline (reference sequence). V gave up 4 bases and J gave up 5 bases; unmatched junction bases: 3. The CDR3 covers 14 residues. This CDR3 is CASSSGTGNEKLFF. CDR3 DNA sequence: TGTGCCAGCAGCTCCGGGACAGGAAATGAAAAACTGTTTTTT.

The rearrangement links TRBV6-6 to TRBJ2-5; no reliable D call. This CDR3 spans 11 amino acids. The V gene lost 5 bases and the J gene lost 2 bases, with 3 bases spanning the gap. Germline-derived CDR1 and CDR2 are MNHNY and SVGAGI (reference sequence). The CDR3 here is CASSPQETQYF. The CDR3 bases are TGTGCCAGCAGTCCACAAGAGACCCAGTACTTC.

This rearrangement joins TRBV7-2 to TRBJ1-5, with D possibly matching TRBD1 (5 bases). The CDR3 is made up of 14 amino acids. Deletions cut 4 bases from V and 4 bases from J, with 11 bases between. Germline loops: CDR1 SGHTA, CDR2 FQGNSA. The CDR3 loop is CASSSGGANQPQHF. For the CDR3, the DNA is TGTGCCAGCAGCTCGGGGGGAGCAAATCAGCCCCAGCATTTT.

The chain recombines TRBV13 with TRBJ2-1, with 8 bases that match TRBD1. V dropped 5 bases and J dropped 8; count of bases not matched to a gene: 5. CDR1 is PRHDT, CDR2 FYEKMQ, per germline (reference sequence). CDR3 length equals 13 residues. The CDR3, as DNA: TGTGCCAGCAGCAGGACAGGGTCGCATGAGCAGTTCTTC. This translates into CASSRTGSHEQFF.

This clone was seen more than once but under ten times. The chain couples TRBV30 to TRBJ2-7; D perhaps matches TRBD1 (6 bases). CDR1 is GTSNPN and CDR2 is SVGIG in the germline V gene (reference sequence). V lost 4 bases and J lost 0, with 7 bases in between. The CDR3 length is 12 residues. CDR3 sequence (DNA): TGTGCCTGGATGGGACACTCCTACGAGCAGTACTTC. Encoded protein: CAWMGHSYEQYF.

The genes are TRBV7-6 and TRBJ1-6, with 9 bases aligning to TRBD1. This CDR3 is built from 16 residues. CDR1 SGHVS and CDR2 FNYEAQ come from the germline V gene. Germline trimming cut 2 bases from V and 10 bases from J; bases unmatched to any gene: 9. The CDR3 DNA reads TGTGCCAGCAGCTTATCCCCGGGACAGGGAGGGTCACCCCTCCACTTT. Translating it yields CASSLSPGQGGSPLHF.

This clone showed up many times. The J gene is TRBJ2-7, the V gene TRBV7-9, with 8 positions matching TRBD1. The length of the CDR3 is 16 residues. Germline V CDR1 and CDR2: SEHNR, FQNEAQ (reference sequence). After removal of 4 bases from V and 3 bases from J, the junction contained 11 bases not matched to a gene. Written as DNA, the CDR3 is TGTGCCAGCAGCTCCAGGGAGGACAGGGCCTTCTACGAGCAGTACTTC. This gives the protein CASSSREDRAFYEQYF.

The V call is TRBV11-2, the J call TRBJ1-1; D gene ambiguous. The CDR3 runs to 16 residues. Germline CDR1 and CDR2: SGHAT and FQNNGV. Trimming pared 1 base from V and 5 bases from J, leaving 17 bases between. CDR3 DNA sequence: TGTGCCAGCAGCTTAGCAACCGAGGGTTTGGGGACTGAAGCTTTCTTT. Encoded protein: CASSLATEGLGTEAFF.

The CDR3 region has the DNA TGCGCCAGCAGCCAAGACTCAGGCCTCAATGAGCAGTTCTTC. It codes for CASSQDSGLNEQFF. This rearrangement joins TRBV4-1 to TRBJ2-1; D is undetermined. Trimming cost V 0 bases and J 6 bases, with 9 bases left between them. The CDR3 sequence is 14 residues long. From germline, CDR1 is MGHRA and CDR2 YSYEKL.

The chain employs TRBV28 and TRBJ2-7; possible D gene TRBD2, 6 bases. The CDR3 totals 14 residues. V was cut by 1 base and J by 9 bases, with 16 bases left in between. Germline CDR1 MDHEN, CDR2 SYDVKM. CDR3 sequence (DNA): TGTGCCAGCAGTTTATCGTTACGGGGGAACGGGCAGTACTTC. It encodes CASSLSLRGNGQYF.

This chain joins TRBV28 and TRBJ1-1, with D possibly matching TRBD1 (6 bases). V lost 1 base, J lost 10 bases, and 10 bases lay in between. There are 12 residues in the CDR3. Germline CDR1 reads MDHEN; CDR2 reads SYDVKM. The CDR3 loop reads CASSLSGVPAFF. CDR3 DNA: TGTGCCAGCAGTTTATCAGGGGTGCCAGCTTTCTTT.

V usage is TRBV10-3 and J usage is TRBJ2-3; D gene ambiguous. The CDR3 runs to 13 residues. Trimming left V 3 bases short and J 4 bases short, with 8 bases between. Per germline, CDR1 ENHRY and CDR2 SYGVKD. The CDR3 loop is CAISEGEADTQYF. Here the CDR3 DNA reads TGTGCCATCAGTGAAGGCGAGGCAGATACGCAGTATTTT.

The chain combines TRBV19 with TRBJ2-1; D perhaps matches TRBD1 (6 bases). Germline-derived CDR1 and CDR2 are LNHDA and SQIVND (reference sequence). V shed 1 base and J shed 3 bases, with 19 bases lying between them. The CDR3 is made up of 18 amino acids. The CDR3 bases are TGTGCCAGTAGTATAGTCAGGGGTGGTCGAAACTTCTACAATGAGCAGTTCTTC. Encoded protein: CASSIVRGGRNFYNEQFF.

Note on this clone: The sample has other DNA sequences that encode this CDR3 too. The chain uses TRBV5-1 and TRBJ2-7; TRBD1 matches 10 bases. The CDR3 sequence is 16 residues long. Germline lookup yields CDR1 SGHRS and CDR2 YFSETQ. V trimming: 0 bases; J trimming: 2 bases; junction bases outside the gene matches: 5. In DNA form, the CDR3 reads TGCGCCAGCAGCTTGGGGGGGACAGGGGCGACCTACGAGCAGTACTTC. This encodes CASSLGGTGATYEQYF.

This chain connects TRBV18 to TRBJ1-5; D unclear. This CDR3 is built from 13 residues. CDR1 and CDR2 from the germline V gene are KGHSH and LQKENI. Trimming cost V 6 bases and J 2 bases, with 8 bases left between them. In nucleotides, the CDR3 is TGTGCCAGCTCCTATGGGCGCAATCAGCCCCAGCATTTT. This encodes CASSYGRNQPQHF.

This clone was seen a handful of times. This rearrangement joins TRBV5-1 to TRBJ2-3, with 9 bases identical to TRBD1. Germline V gene data show CDR1 as SGHRS and CDR2 as YFSETQ. The CDR3 spans 16 residues. Germline trimming cut 0 bases from V and 4 bases from J; bases unmatched to any gene: 6. As DNA, the CDR3 is TGCGCCAGCAGCTTGGATACAGGGGGCATTTCAGATACGCAGTATTTT. The encoded protein is CASSLDTGGISDTQYF.

The chain links TRBV7-8 to TRBJ2-1; 8 bases line up with TRBD1. Germline V lookup: CDR1 SGHVS, CDR2 FQNEAQ. V lost 3 bases, J lost 6 bases, and 10 bases stayed unmatched. This CDR3 region has 16 residues. Here the CDR3 DNA reads TGTGCCAGCAGCTTTTCGTCGGGGACAGGCTCCAATGAGCAGTTCTTC. Protein product: CASSFSSGTGSNEQFF.

This clone was counted a few times. The J gene is TRBJ2-7, the V gene TRBV7-9; 7 bases align to TRBD1. V gave up 5 bases and J gave up 2 bases; unmatched junction bases: 6. The V gene's germline CDR1 is SEHNR and CDR2 FQNEAQ (reference sequence). There are 14 residues in the CDR3. The CDR3 spells CASSIPGQPYEQYF. CDR3 DNA sequence: TGTGCCAGCAGCATCCCGGGACAGCCCTACGAGCAGTACTTC.

This clone was counted a single time. The V gene is TRBV4-1, the J gene TRBJ1-1, with unresolved D. Germline V lookup: CDR1 MGHRA, CDR2 YSYEKL. CDR3 length: 13 residues. Deletions cut 0 bases from V and 8 bases from J, with 10 bases between. The CDR3 sequence is CASSQDTDVEAFF. CDR3 nucleotide sequence: TGCGCCAGCAGCCAAGATACAGACGTAGAAGCTTTCTTT.

This clone showed up many times. The germline gene is not matched at one end of the junction; a read error may be the cause. The chain carries TRBV6-6 and TRBJ2-7; 8 bases match TRBD1. This CDR3 is 8 amino acids long. Germline V lookup: CDR1 MNHNY, CDR2 SVGAGI (reference sequence). CDR3 sequence: CAGGTGVF. The CDR3 DNA is TGTGCCGGCGGGACAGGTGTTTTC.

This clone was picked up one time. The chain joins TRBV29-1 to TRBJ2-2; perhaps TRBD2 as D (5 bases). This CDR3 has 13 residues. The germline CDR1 and CDR2 sequences are SQVTM and ANQGSEA. The V and J ends lost 3 bases and 4 bases respectively, with 9 bases between them. The CDR3 here is CSVEGSGTGELFF. The CDR3 nucleotides are TGCAGCGTTGAGGGCAGCGGCACCGGGGAGCTGTTTTTT.

This rearrangement joins TRBV5-1 to TRBJ2-1; 11 nucleotides match TRBD2. The CDR3 extends over 15 amino acids. V lost 0 bases, J lost 9 bases, and 5 bases stayed unmatched. Germline loops: CDR1 SGHRS, CDR2 YFSETQ. The CDR3 protein is CASSLEIAGGPEQFF. In DNA, the CDR3 is TGCGCCAGCAGCTTGGAGATAGCGGGGGGGCCTGAGCAGTTCTTC.

The chain is built from TRBV27 and TRBJ2-4; D unclear. CDR1 MNHEY and CDR2 SMNVEV come from the germline V gene (reference sequence). The CDR3 sequence is 14 residues long. Trimming shortened V by 4 bases and J by 0 bases, and 7 bases separated the two germline ends. The CDR3 DNA reads TGTGCCAGCAGTTCCAGAGGAGCCAAAAACATTCAGTACTTC. Translated: CASSSRGAKNIQYF.

The chain is built from TRBV5-4 and TRBJ2-1, with D perhaps TRBD2 (5 bases). Trimming left V 5 bases short and J 0 bases short, with 15 bases between. CDR1 and CDR2 (germline): SGHNT, YYREEE (reference sequence). This CDR3 has 16 residues. Written as DNA, the CDR3 is TGTGCCAGCAGTCCGGACGGGATGAGCTCCTACAATGAGCAGTTCTTC. Protein: CASSPDGMSSYNEQFF.

V gene TRBV18 combines with J gene TRBJ1-5; 7 bases match TRBD1. Germline trimming cut 6 bases from V and 1 base from J; bases unmatched to any gene: 9. The CDR3 consists of 16 residues. Germline V lookup: CDR1 KGHSH, CDR2 LQKENI. CDR3 DNA sequence: TGTGCCAGCTCCCCTGACAGGGCCTTAAGCAATCAGCCCCAGCATTTT. It translates to CASSPDRALSNQPQHF.

Only a few counts were recorded for this clone. This chain uses TRBV4-1 with TRBJ2-2; tentative D call: TRBD1 (5 bases). V was cut by 4 bases and J by 7 bases, with 16 bases left in between. This CDR3 is 15 amino acids long. In germline, CDR1 is MGHRA, CDR2 YSYEKL. This CDR3 reads CASSLRWQGGGELFF. In nucleotides, the CDR3 is TGCGCCAGCAGCCTCCGATGGCAGGGTGGCGGGGAGCTGTTTTTT.

The chain uses TRBV29-1 and TRBJ1-1; TRBD1 matches 8 bases. V trimming: 1 base; J trimming: 10 bases; junction bases outside the gene matches: 2. CDR1 and CDR2 (germline): SQVTM, ANQGSEA. The CDR3 runs to 11 residues. CDR3 DNA sequence: TGCAGCGTTGAAGGGACAGGGACAGCTTTCTTT. This sequence encodes CSVEGTGTAFF.